This TCR beta chain was obtained from a study of immune evolution from preneoplasia to lung adenocarcinoma. After pathologic assessment, macro-dissection selected premalignant or tumor cells for extraction. With V trimmed by 2 bases and J by 5 bases, 6 bases remained unmatched. From germline, CDR1 is SGHTA and CDR2 FQGTGA. The CDR3 contains 15 residues. A note on this clone: The target antigen is unknown.

Points from the study as a whole: Later-stage lesions appeared to have more T cells, more diversity, less clonality. T cell clonality was higher in KRAS-mutant than EGFR-mutant or wild-type nodules.

TCRdb's table, derived via immunoSEQ multiplex PCR, lists solely in-frame clones and lacks some. Counted here are 10,000 or so clones, about 80% occurring once; the ten biggest clones make up about 6.9%. The chain recombines TRBV7-3 with TRBJ2-3; 8 nucleotides align to TRBD2. The sequenced sample consisted of FFPE lung adenocarcinoma in situ tissue. The origin of this receptor is a person aged 55-80 years with lung adenocarcinoma. This chain's CDR3 is CASSLFSGAKDTQYF. The DNA for the CDR3 is TGTGCCAGCAGCTTATTTAGCGGGGCCAAAGATACGCAGTATTTT.